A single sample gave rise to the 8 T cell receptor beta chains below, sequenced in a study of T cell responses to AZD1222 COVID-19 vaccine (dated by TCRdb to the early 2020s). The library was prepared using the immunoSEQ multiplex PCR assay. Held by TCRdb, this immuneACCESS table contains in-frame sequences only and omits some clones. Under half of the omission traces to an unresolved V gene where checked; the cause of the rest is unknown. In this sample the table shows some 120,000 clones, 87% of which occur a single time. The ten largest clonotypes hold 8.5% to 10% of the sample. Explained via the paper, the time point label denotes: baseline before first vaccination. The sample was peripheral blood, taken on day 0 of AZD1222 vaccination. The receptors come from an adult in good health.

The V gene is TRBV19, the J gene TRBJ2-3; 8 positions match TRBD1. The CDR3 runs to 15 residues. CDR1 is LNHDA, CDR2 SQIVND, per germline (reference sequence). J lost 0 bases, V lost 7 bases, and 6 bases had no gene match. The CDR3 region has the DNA TGTGCCAGTACCCTAGGGACAGGCAGCACAGATACGCAGTATTTT. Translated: CASTLGTGSTDTQYF.

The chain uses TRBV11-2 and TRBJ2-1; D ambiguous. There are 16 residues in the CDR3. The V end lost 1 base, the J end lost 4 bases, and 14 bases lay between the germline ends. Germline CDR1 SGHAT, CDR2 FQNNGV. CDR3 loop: CASSLVPGPRYNEQFF. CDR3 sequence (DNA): TGTGCCAGCAGCTTAGTCCCCGGGCCAAGGTACAATGAGCAGTTCTTC.

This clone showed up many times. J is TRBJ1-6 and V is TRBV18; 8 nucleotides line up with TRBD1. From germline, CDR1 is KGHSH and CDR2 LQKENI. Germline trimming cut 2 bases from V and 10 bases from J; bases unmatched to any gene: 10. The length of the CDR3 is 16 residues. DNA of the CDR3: TGTGCCAGCTCACCAGAAGGACAGGGTCACGAATCACCCCTCCACTTT. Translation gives CASSPEGQGHESPLHF.

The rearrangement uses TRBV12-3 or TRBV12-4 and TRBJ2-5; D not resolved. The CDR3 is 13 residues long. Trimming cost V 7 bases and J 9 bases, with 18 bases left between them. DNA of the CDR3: TGTGCCAGCACCAAAAGGTCGGACCTGGCCCAGTACTTC. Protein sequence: CASTKRSDLAQYF.

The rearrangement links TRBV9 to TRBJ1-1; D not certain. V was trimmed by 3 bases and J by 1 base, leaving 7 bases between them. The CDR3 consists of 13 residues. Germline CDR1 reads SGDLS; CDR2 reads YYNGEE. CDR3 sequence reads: CASSDDGNTEAFF. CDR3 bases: TGTGCCAGCAGCGACGACGGGAACACTGAAGCTTTCTTT.

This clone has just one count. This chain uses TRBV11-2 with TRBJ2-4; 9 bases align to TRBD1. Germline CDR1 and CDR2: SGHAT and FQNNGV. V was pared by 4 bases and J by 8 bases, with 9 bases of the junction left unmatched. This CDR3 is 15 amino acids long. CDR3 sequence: CASSSPGTGYHIQYF. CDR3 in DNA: TGTGCCAGCAGCTCGCCTGGGACAGGGTACCACATTCAGTACTTC.

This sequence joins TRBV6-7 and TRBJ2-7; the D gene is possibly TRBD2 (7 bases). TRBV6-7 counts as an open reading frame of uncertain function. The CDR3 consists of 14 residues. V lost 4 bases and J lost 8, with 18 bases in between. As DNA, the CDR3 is TGTGCCAGCAGTTGCATTTTGGGGGGGGCAAAGCAGTACTTC. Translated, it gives CASSCILGGAKQYF.

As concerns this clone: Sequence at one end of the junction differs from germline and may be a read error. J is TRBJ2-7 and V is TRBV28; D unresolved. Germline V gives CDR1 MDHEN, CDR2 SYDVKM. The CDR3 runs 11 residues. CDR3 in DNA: TGTGCCAGCAGCGTGTCCTTCGAGCAGTACTTC. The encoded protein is CASSVSFEQYF.